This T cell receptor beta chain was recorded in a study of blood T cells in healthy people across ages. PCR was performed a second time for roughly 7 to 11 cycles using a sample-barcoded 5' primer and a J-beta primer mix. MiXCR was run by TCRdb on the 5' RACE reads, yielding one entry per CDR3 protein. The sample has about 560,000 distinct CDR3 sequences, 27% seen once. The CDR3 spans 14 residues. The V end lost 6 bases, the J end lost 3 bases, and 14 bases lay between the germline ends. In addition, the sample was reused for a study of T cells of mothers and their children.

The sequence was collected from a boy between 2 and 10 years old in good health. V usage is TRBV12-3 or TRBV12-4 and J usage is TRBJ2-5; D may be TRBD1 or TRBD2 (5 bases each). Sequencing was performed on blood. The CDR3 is CASSDSTGEETQYF. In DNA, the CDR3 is TGTGCCAGCAGCGACAGCACCGGGGAAGAGACCCAGTACTTC.